Each of the 3 T cell receptor beta chains below was sequenced from the same sample in a study of CD8 T cells in ankylosing spondylitis (TCRdb year 2017). Libraries were built with 5' RACE. Sequencing instrument: Illumina HiSeq 2500. The raw public data were reprocessed by TCRdb itself: fastp quality trimming at Q25, MiXCR clonotype calling, in-frame beta chains only. A single entry per CDR3 protein holds the most common genes and DNA from its merged rows. Counted in this sample were tens of thousands of distinct CDR3 sequences; about 6% of them appeared once. The top ten clones comprise roughly 5% of the sample. The specimen sequenced was synovial fluid, either unsorted or a sorted T cell fraction (not recorded which). Receptors were obtained from a male donor with ankylosing spondylitis.

This clonotype came up a few times. The V gene is TRBV7-2, the J gene TRBJ2-7, with TRBD1 matching over 7 bases. This CDR3 is 15 amino acids long. Germline trimming cut 7 bases from V and 2 bases from J; bases unmatched to any gene: 11. From germline, CDR1 is SGHTA and CDR2 FQGNSA. CDR3 bases: TGTGCCAGCACCCATACTCCGACAGGGACCTACGAGCAGTACTTC. It encodes CASTHTPTGTYEQYF.

This clonotype appeared a few times. J is TRBJ1-4 and V is TRBV5-1; D not certain. Germline loops: CDR1 SGHRS, CDR2 YFSETQ. The CDR3 covers 14 residues. V was shortened by 4 bases and J by 5 bases, with 12 bases between the two germline ends. The DNA of the CDR3 is TGCGCCAGCAGCGTGGGGTTTGGGAATGAAAAACTGTTTTTT. It encodes CASSVGFGNEKLFF.

This clonotype turned up a few times. The chain has TRBV5-4 and TRBJ2-7; tentative D call: TRBD1 (6 bases). Germline V gives CDR1 SGHNT, CDR2 YYREEE (reference sequence). Trimming removed 4 bases at V and 4 bases at J, with 15 bases between. The CDR3 runs 14 residues. Here the CDR3 reads CASSPQGLEYEQYF. DNA for the CDR3: TGTGCCAGCAGCCCTCAGGGGTTAGAGTACGAGCAGTACTTC.